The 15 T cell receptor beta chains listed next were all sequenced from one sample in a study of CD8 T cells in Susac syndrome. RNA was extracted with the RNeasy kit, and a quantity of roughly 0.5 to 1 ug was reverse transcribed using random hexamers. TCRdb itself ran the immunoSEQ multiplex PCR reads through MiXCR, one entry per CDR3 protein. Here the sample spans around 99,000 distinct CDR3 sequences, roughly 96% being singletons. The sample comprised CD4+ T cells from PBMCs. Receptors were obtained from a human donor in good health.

The CDR3 DNA sequence: TGTGCCAGCAGCCAAGATCCCCGGAGAGATACGCAGTATTTT. Amino acids: CASSQDPRRDTQYF. The chain joins TRBV14 to TRBJ2-3; D is undetermined. Trimming shortened V by 0 bases and J by 5 bases, and 9 bases separated the two germline ends. This CDR3 is 14 amino acids long. Germline V gene sequence: CDR1 SGHDN, CDR2 FVKESK.

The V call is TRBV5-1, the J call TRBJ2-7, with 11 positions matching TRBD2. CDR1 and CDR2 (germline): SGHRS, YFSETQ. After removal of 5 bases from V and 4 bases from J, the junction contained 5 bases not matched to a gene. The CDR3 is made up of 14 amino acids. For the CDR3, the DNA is TGCGCCAGCAGTTCCACTAGCGGGGGATACGAGCAGTACTTC. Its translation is CASSSTSGGYEQYF.

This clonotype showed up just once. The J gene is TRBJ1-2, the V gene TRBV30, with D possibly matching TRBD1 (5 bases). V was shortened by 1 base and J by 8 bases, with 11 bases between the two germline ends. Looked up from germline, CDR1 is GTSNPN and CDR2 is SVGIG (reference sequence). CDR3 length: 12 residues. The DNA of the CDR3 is TGTGCCTGGAGTGGTAGCGGGACCGGCTACACCTTC. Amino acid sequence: CAWSGSGTGYTF.

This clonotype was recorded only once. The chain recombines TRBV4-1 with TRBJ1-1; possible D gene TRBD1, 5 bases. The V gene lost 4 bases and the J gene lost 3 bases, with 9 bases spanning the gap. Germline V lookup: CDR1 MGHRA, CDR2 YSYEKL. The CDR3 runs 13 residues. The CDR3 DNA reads TGCGCCAGCAGCCGTACGGGGGACACTGAAGCTTTCTTT. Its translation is CASSRTGDTEAFF.

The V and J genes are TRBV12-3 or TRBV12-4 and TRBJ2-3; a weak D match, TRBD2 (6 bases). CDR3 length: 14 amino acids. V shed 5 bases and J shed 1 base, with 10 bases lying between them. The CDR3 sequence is CASSPRRGTDTQYF. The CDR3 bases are TGTGCCAGCAGTCCCCGGAGGGGCACAGATACGCAGTATTTT.

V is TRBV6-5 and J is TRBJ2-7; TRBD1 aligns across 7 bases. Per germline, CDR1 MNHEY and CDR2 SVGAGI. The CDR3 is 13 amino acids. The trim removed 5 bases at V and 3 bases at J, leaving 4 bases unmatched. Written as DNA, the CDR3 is TGTGCCAGCAGTACACAGGGGCTCTACGAGCAGTACTTC. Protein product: CASSTQGLYEQYF.

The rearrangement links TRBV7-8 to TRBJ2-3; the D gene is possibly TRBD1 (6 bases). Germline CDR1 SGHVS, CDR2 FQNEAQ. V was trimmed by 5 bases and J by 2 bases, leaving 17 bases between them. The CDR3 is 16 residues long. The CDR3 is CASSTRTARSTDTQYF. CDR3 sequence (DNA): TGTGCCAGCAGCACAAGGACAGCGAGGTCCACAGATACGCAGTATTTT. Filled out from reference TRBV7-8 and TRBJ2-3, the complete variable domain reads GAGVSQSPRYKVAKRGQDVALRCDPISGHVSLFWYQQALGQGPEFLTYFQNEAQLDKSGLPSDRFFAERPEGSVSTLKIQRTQQEDSAVYLCASSTRTARSTDTQYFGPGTRLTVL.

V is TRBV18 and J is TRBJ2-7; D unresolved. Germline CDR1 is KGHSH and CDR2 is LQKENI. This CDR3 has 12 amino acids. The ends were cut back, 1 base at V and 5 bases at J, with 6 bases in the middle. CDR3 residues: CASSPRNDEQYF. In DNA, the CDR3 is TGTGCCAGCTCACCACGGAACGACGAGCAGTACTTC.

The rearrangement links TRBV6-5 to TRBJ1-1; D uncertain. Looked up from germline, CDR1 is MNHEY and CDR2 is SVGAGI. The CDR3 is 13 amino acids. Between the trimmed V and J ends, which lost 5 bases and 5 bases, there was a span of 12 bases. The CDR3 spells CASSLPQRTEAFF. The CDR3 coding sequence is TGTGCCAGCAGTCTCCCCCAAAGAACTGAAGCTTTCTTT.

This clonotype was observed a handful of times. In DNA form, the CDR3 reads TGTGCCAGCTCTGGGGGGGTGAACACTGAAGCTTTCTTT. It is translated as CASSGGVNTEAFF. V usage is TRBV18 and J usage is TRBJ1-1; tentatively, D is TRBD1 (5 bases). The CDR3 extends over 13 amino acids. Germline CDR1 KGHSH, CDR2 LQKENI. Deletions cut 6 bases from V and 0 bases from J, with 8 bases between. Looking up the rest from reference TRBV18 and TRBJ1-1 gives the full variable domain: NAGVMQNPRHLVRRRGQEARLRCSPMKGHSHVYWYRQLPEEGLKFMVYLQKENIIDESGMPKERFSAEFPKEGPSILRIQQVVRGDSAAYFCASSGGVNTEAFFGQGTRLTVV.

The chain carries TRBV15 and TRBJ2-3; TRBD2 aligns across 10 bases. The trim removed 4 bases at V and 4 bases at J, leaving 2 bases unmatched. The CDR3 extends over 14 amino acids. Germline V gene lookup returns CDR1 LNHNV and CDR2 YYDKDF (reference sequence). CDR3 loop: CATSTGLAADTQYF. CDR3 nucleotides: TGTGCCACCAGCACCGGACTAGCGGCAGATACGCAGTATTTT.

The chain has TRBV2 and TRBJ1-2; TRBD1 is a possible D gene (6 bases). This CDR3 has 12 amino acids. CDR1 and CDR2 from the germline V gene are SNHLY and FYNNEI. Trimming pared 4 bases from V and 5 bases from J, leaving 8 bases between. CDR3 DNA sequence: TGTGCCAGCAGTGGGGACAAGTATGGCTACACCTTC. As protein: CASSGDKYGYTF.

The CDR3 reads CASSLSGVPNEQYF. DNA for the CDR3: TGTGCCAGTAGTTTGAGCGGTGTCCCAAACGAGCAGTACTTC. V gene TRBV19 combines with J gene TRBJ2-7; maybe TRBD2 (5 bases). This CDR3 has 14 amino acids. Trimming left V 5 bases short and J 5 bases short, with 16 bases between. Germline-derived CDR1 and CDR2 are LNHDA and SQIVND (reference sequence).

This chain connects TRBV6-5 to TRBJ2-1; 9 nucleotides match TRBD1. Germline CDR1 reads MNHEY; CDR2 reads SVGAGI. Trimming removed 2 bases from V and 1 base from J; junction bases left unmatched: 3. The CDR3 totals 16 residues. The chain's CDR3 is CASSYLGTGSYNEQFF. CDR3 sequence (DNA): TGTGCCAGCAGTTACCTGGGGACAGGGTCCTACAATGAGCAGTTCTTC.

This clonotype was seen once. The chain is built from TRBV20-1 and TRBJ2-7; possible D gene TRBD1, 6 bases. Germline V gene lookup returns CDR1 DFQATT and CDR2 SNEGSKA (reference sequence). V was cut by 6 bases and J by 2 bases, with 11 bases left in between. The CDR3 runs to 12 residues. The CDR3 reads CSATDSTYEQYF. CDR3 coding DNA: TGCAGTGCCACGGACAGTACCTACGAGCAGTACTTC.